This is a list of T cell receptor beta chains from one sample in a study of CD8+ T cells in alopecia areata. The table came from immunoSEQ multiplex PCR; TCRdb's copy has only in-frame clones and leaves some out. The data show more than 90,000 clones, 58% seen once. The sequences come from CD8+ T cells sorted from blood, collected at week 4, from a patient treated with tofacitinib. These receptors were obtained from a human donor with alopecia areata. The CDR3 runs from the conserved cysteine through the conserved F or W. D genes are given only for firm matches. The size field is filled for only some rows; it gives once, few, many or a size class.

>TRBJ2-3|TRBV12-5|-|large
TGTGCTAGTGGTTTGGGGTGGCAGGAAAGCACAGATACGCAGTATTTT
CASGLGWQESTDTQYF
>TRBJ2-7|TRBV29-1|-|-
TGCAGCGTTGAAGCCCGGTCCAGGGGTTTTACCTACGAGCAGTACTTC
CSVEARSRGFTYEQYF
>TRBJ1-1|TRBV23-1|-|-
TGCGCCAGCAGTCAATCCCCCGAAGGGGAAGGGACTGAAGCTTTCTTT
CASSQSPEGEGTEAFF
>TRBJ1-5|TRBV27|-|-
TGTGCCAGCAGCCCGTGGGCGGGTAGCAATCAGCCCCAGCATTTT
CASSPWAGSNQPQHF
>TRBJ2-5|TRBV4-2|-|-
TGTGCCAGCAGCCAAGATCCTGTGGGGGAGCCGGGAGAGACCCAGTACTTC
CASSQDPVGEPGETQYF
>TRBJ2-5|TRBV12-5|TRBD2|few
TGTGCTAGTGGTTTGTTCGGCGGGGGGCCCCAAGAGACCCAGTACTTC
CASGLFGGGPQETQYF
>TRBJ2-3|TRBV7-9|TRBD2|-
TGTGCCAGCAGCCCCCCGACTAGCGGGGATCGATATACGCAGTATTTT
CASSPPTSGDRYTQYF
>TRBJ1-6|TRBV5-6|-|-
TGTGCCAGCAGCTTCGCCGGGAGCTTATATTCACCCCTCCACTTT
CASSFAGSLYSPLHF
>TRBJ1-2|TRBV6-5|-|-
TGTGCCAGCAGTTACACCCGGACCGATGGCTACACCTTC
CASSYTRTDGYTF
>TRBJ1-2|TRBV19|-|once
TGTGCCAGTAGTATAGCGCCAGGGCCCTATGGCTACACCTTC
CASSIAPGPYGYTF
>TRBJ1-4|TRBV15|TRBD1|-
TGTGCCACCAGCACCCTACAAGGGACAGCCGCTTTT
CATSTLQGTAAF
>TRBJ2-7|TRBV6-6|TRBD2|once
TGTGCCACCCGGGGGGGATACGAGCAGTACTTC
CATRGGYEQYF
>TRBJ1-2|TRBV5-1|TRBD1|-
TGCGCCAGCAGCTTGGCCGGGACAGGGAATGGCTACACCTTC
CASSLAGTGNGYTF
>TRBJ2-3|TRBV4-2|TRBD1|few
TGTGCCAGCAGCCAACAGACAGGGAACCCAGATACGCAGTATTTT
CASSQQTGNPDTQYF
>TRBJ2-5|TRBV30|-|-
TGTGCCTGGAGTGTAGGCCTACTTCAAGAGACCCAGTACTTC
CAWSVGLLQETQYF
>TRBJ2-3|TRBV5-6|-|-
TGTGCCAGCAGATCGTGGGGGGCAGACCGAAGCACAGATACGCAGTATTTT
CASRSWGADRSTDTQYF
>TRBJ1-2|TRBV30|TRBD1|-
TGTGCCTGGACTCTCAAAACTGGGACAGGGGCGATAGGCTACACCTTC
CAWTLKTGTGAIGYTF
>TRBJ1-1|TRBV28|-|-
TGTGCCAGCAGTTTACCCGTCCGGCCGAACACTGAAGCTTTCTTT
CASSLPVRPNTEAFF
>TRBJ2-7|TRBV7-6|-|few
TGTGCCAGCAGCTTAGAGAACGAGCAGTACTTC
CASSLENEQYF
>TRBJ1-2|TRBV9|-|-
TGTGCCAGCAGGCCGGGGGTAAACTATGGCTACACCTTC
CASRPGVNYGYTF
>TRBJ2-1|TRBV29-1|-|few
TGCAGCGTTGACAGGGAAGACCCCTTCCTGAACAATGAGCAGTTCTTC
CSVDREDPFLNNEQFF
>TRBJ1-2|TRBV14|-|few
TGTGCCAGCAGCCCGAGGGCCGGGAACGGCTACACCTTC
CASSPRAGNGYTF
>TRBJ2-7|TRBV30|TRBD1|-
TGTGCCTGGACCACAGGGGCGTACGAGCAGTACTTC
CAWTTGAYEQYF
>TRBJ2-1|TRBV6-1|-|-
TGTGCCAGCAGAGAGGGGGGTAATGAGCAGTTCTTC
CASREGGNEQFF
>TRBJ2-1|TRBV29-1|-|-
TGCAGCGCGCAGGGATTCGAAGAGCAGTTCTTC
CSAQGFEEQFF
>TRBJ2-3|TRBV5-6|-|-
TGTGCCAGCAGCTCCCTAGCGGATACGCAGTATTTT
CASSSLADTQYF
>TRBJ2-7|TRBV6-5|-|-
TGTGCCAGCAGCCCACAAGGCTACGCCGCCTACGAGCAGTACTTC
CASSPQGYAAYEQYF
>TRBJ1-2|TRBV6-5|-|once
TGTGCCAGCAGTTACACGGATACACCTGGCTATGGCTACACCTTC
CASSYTDTPGYGYTF
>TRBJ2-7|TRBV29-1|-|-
TGCAGCGTTGTTAAGGACCACGAGCAGTACTTC
CSVVKDHEQYF
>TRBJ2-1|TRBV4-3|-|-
TGCGCCAGCAGCCAAGATAGAAAGTACAATGAGCAGTTCTTC
CASSQDRKYNEQFF
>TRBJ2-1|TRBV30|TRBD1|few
TGTGCCTGGGCGACAGGGGCGGGCTACAATGAGCAGTTCTTC
CAWATGAGYNEQFF
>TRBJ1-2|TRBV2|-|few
TGTGCCAGCAGTGAGGGGGCTAGGGCTGGCTATGGCTACACCTTC
CASSEGARAGYGYTF
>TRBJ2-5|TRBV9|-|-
TGTGCCAGCAGCGTCCAGGGTTGGGTCAAAGAGACCCAGTACTTC
CASSVQGWVKETQYF
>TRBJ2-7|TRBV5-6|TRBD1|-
TGTGCCAGCAGCTTCAGGGGGCGCGGCTCCTACGAGCAGTACTTC
CASSFRGRGSYEQYF
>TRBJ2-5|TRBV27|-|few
TGTGCCAGCAGCCGAGGCCAAGAGACCCAGTACTTC
CASSRGQETQYF
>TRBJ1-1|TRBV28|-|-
TGTGCCAGCAGTTATCCCCGGGAACCGCCGAACACTGAAGCTTTCTTT
CASSYPREPPNTEAFF
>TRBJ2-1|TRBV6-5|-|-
TGTGCCAGCAGTCAAGAGGGGCAAAATGAGCAGTTCTTC
CASSQEGQNEQFF
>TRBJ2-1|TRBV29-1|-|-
TGCAGCGTTCCCGCCTTCAATGAGCAGTTCTTC
CSVPAFNEQFF
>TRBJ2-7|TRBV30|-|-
TGTGCCTGGAGTGTAGGGGCCTACGAGCAGTACTTC
CAWSVGAYEQYF
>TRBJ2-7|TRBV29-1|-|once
TGCAGCGGCAGGGTGAATTACGAGCAGTACTTC
CSGRVNYEQYF